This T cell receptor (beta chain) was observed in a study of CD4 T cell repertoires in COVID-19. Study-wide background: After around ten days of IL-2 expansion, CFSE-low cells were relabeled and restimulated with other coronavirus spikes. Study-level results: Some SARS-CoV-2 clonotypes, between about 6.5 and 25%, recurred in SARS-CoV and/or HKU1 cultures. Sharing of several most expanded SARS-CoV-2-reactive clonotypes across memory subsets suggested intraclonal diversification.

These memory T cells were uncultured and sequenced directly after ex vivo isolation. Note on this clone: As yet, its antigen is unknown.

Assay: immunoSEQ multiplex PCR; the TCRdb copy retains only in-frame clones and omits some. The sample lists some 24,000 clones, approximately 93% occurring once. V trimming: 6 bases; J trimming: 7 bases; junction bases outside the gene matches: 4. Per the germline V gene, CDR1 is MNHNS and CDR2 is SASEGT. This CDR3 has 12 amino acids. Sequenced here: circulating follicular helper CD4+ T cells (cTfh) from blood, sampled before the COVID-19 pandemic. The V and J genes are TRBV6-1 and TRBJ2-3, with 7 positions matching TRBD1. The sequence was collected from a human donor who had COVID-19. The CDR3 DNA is TGTGCCAGCAGGCCGACAGGGAATACGCAGTATTTT. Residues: CASRPTGNTQYF.